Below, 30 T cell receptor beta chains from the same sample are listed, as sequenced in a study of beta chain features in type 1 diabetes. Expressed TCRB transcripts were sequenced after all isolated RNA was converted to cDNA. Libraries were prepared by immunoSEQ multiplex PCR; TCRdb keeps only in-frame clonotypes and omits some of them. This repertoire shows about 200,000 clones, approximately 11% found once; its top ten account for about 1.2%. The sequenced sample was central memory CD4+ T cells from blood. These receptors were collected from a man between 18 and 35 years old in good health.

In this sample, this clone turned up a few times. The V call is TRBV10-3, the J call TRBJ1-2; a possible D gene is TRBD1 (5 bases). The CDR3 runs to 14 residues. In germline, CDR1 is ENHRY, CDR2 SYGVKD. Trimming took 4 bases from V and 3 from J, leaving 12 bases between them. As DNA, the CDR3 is TGTGCCATCAGTGCCATCAGGGCAGACTATGGCTACACCTTC. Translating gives CAISAIRADYGYTF.

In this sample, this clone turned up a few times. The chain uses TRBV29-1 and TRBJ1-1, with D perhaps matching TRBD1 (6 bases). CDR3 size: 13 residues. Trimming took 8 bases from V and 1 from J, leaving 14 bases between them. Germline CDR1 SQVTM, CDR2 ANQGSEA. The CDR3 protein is CSSFLGQNTEAFF. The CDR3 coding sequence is TGCAGCTCTTTCCTGGGACAGAACACTGAAGCTTTCTTT.

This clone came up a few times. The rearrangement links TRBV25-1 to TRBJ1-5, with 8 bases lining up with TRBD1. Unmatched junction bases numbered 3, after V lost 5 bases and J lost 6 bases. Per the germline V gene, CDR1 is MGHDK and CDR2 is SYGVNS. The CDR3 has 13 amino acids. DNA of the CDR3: TGTGCCAGCAGTATGACAGGGGCTCAGCCCCAGCATTTT. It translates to CASSMTGAQPQHF.

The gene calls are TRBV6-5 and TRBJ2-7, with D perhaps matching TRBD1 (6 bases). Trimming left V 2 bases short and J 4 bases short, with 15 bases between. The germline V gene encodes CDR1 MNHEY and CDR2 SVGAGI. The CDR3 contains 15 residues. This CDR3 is CASSYRPRGTYEQYF. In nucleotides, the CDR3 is TGTGCCAGCAGTTACCGGCCCAGGGGTACGTACGAGCAGTACTTC.

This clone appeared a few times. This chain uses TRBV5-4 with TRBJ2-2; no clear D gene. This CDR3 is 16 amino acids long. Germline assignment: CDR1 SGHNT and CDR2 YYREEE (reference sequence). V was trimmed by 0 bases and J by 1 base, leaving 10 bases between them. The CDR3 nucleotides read TGTGCCAGCAGCTTGGCCTTAGGCCAGAACACCGGGGAGCTGTTTTTT. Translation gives CASSLALGQNTGELFF.

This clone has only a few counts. The CDR3 sequence is CASSFASGYYEQYF. The DNA of the CDR3 is TGTGCCAGCAGCTTCGCGTCGGGATACTACGAGCAGTACTTC. V gene TRBV7-9 combines with J gene TRBJ2-7, with D possibly being TRBD2 (5 bases). The germline V and J ends were trimmed by 3 bases and 3 bases, with 12 bases remaining between them. The germline gives CDR1 SEHNR, CDR2 FQNEAQ (reference sequence). The CDR3 sequence is 14 residues long.

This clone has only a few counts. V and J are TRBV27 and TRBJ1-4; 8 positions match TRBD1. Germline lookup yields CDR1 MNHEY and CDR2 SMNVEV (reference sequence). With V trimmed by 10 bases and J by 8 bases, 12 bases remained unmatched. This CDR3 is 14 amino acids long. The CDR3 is CATRNRGMSEKLFF. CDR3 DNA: TGTGCCACCCGGAACAGGGGGATGTCAGAAAAACTGTTTTTT.

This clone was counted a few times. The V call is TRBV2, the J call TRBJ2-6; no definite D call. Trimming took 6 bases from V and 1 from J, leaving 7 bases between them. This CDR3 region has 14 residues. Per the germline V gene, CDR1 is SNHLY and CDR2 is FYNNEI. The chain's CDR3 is CASRLLSGANVLTF. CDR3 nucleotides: TGTGCCAGCAGATTATTATCTGGGGCCAACGTCCTGACTTTC. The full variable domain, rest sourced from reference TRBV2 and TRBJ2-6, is EPEVTQTPSHQVTQMGQEVILRCVPISNHLYFYWYRQILGQKVEFLVSFYNNEISEKSEIFDDQFSVERPDGSNFTLKIRSTKLEDSAMYFCASRLLSGANVLTFGAGSRLTVL.

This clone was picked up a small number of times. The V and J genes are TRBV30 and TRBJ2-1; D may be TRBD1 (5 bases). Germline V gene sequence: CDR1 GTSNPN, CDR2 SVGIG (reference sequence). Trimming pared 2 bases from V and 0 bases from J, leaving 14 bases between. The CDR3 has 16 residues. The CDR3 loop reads CAWSSQGLSSYNEQFF. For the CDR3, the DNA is TGTGCCTGGAGTTCGCAGGGCCTAAGCTCCTACAATGAGCAGTTCTTC.

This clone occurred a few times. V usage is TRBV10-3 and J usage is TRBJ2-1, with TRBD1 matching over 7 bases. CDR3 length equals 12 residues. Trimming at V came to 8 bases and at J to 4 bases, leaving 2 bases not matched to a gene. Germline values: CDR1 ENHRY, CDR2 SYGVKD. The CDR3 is CAIGDSYNEQFF. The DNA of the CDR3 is TGTGCCATCGGGGACAGTTACAATGAGCAGTTCTTC.

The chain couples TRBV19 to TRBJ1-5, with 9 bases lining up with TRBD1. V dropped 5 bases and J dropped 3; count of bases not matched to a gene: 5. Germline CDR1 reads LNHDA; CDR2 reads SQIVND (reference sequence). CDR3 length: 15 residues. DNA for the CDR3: TGTGCCAGTAGTCGGGACAGGGAACTCAATCAGCCCCAGCATTTT. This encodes CASSRDRELNQPQHF.

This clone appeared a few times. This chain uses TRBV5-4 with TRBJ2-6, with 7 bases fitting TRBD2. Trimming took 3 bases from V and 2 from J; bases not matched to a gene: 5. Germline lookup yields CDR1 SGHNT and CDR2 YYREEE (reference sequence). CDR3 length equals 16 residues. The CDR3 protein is CASSSPGLAGANVLTF. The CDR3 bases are TGTGCCAGCAGCTCACCTGGACTAGCTGGGGCCAACGTCCTGACTTTC.

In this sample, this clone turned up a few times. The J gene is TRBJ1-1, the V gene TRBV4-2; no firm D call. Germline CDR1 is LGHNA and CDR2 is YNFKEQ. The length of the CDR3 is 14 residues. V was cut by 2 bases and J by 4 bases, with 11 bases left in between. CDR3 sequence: CASSQKTGSTEAFF. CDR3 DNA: TGTGCCAGCAGCCAAAAGACTGGGTCCACTGAAGCTTTCTTT.

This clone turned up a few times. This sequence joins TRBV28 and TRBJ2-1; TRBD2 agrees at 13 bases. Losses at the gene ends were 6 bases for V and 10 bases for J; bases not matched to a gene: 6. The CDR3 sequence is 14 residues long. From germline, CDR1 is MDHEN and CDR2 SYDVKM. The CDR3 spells CASSPGTSGIEQFF. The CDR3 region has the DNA TGTGCCAGCAGCCCCGGGACTAGCGGGATAGAGCAGTTCTTC. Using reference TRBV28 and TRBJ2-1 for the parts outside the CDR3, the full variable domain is DVKVTQSSRYLVKRTGEKVFLECVQDMDHENMFWYRQDPGLGLRLIYFSYDVKMKEKGDIPEGYSVSREKKERFSLILESASTNQTSMYLCASSPGTSGIEQFFGPGTRLTVL.

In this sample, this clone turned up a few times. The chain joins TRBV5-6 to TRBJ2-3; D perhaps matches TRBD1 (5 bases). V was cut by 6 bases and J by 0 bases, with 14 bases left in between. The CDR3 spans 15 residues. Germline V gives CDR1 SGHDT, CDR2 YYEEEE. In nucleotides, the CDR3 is TGTGCCAGCACCCAAACAGGAGCTAGCACAGATACGCAGTATTTT. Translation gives CASTQTGASTDTQYF.

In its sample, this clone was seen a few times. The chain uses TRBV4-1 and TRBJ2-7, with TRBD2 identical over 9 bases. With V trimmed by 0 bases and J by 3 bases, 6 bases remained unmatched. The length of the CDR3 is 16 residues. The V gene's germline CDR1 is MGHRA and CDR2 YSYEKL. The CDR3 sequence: CASSQDWASGVYEQYF. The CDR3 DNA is TGCGCCAGCAGCCAAGATTGGGCTAGCGGGGTCTACGAGCAGTACTTC.

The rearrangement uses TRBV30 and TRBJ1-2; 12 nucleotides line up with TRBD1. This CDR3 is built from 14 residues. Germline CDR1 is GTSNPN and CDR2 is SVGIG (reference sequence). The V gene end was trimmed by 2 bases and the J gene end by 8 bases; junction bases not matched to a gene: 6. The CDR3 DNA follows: TGTGCCTGGAGTCGTATAGGGACAGGGGGCGGCTACACCTTC. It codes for CAWSRIGTGGGYTF.

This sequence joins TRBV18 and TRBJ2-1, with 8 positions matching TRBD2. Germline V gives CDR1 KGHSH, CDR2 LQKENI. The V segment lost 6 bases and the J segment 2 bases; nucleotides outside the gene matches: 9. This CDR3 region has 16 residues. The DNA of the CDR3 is TGTGCCAGCTCCTCAGAGCGGGAGCGGACCTACAATGAGCAGTTCTTC. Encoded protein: CASSSERERTYNEQFF.

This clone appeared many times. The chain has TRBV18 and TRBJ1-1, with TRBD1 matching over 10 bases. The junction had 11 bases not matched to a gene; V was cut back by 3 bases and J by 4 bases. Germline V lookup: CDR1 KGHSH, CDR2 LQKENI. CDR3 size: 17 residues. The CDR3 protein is CASSPLGQGVGGTEAFF. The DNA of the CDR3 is TGTGCCAGCTCACCCTTAGGACAGGGGGTCGGCGGCACTGAAGCTTTCTTT.

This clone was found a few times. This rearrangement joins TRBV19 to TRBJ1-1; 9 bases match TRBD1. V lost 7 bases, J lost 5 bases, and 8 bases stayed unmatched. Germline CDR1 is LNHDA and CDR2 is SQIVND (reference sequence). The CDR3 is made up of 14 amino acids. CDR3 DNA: TGTGCCAGTAATTCCCGGGACAGGGCTACTGAAGCTTTCTTT. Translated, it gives CASNSRDRATEAFF.

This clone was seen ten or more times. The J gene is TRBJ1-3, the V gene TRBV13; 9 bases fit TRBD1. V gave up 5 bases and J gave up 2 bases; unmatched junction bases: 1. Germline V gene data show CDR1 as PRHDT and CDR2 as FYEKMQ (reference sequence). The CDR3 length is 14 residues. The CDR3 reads CASSRTGAGNTIYF. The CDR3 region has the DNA TGTGCCAGCAGCCGGACAGGGGCTGGAAACACCATATATTTT.

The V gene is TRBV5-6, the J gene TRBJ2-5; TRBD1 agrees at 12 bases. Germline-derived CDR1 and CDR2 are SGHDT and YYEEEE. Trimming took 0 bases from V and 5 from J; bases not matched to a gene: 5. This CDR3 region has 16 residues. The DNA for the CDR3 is TGTGCCAGCAGCTTGGCCGGGACAGGGGGCCGCGAGACCCAGTACTTC. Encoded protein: CASSLAGTGGRETQYF. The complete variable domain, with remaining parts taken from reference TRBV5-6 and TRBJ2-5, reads DAGVTQSPTHLIKTRGQQVTLRCSPKSGHDTVSWYQQALGQGPQFIFQYYEEEERQRGNFPDRFSGHQFPNYSSELNVNALLLGDSALYLCASSLAGTGGRETQYFGPGTRLLVL.

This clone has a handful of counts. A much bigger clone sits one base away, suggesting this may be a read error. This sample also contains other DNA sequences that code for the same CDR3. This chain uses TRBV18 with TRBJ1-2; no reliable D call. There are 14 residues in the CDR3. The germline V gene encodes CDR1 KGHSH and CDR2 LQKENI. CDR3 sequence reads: CASSPVPASYGYTF. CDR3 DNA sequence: TGTGCGAGCTCACCTGTCCCAGCCTCCTATGGCTACACCTTC. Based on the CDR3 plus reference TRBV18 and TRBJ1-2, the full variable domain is NAGVMQNPRHLVRRRGQEARLRCSPMKGHSHVYWYRQLPEEGLKFMVYLQKENIIDESGMPKERFSAEFPKEGPSILRIQQVVRGDSAAYFCASSPVPASYGYTFGSGTRLTVV.

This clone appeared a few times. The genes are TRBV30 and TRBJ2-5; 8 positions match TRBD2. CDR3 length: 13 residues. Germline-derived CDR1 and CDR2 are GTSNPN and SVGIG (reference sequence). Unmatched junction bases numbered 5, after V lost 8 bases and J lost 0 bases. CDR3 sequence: CARSSGYQETQYF. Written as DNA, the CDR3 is TGTGCCAGATCTAGCGGGTACCAAGAGACCCAGTACTTC.

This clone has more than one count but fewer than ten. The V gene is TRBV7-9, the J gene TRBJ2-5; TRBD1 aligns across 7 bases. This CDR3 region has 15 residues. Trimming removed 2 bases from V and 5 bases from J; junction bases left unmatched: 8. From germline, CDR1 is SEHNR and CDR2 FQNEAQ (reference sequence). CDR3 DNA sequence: TGTGCCAGCAGCTTACTCACAGGGGCTATGGAGACCCAGTACTTC. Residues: CASSLLTGAMETQYF.

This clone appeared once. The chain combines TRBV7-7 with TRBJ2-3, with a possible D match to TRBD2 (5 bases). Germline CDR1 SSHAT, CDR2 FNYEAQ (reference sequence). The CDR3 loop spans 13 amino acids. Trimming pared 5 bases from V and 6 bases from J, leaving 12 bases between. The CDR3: CASSPAPSDTQYF. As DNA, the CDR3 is TGTGCCAGCAGCCCCGCCCCTAGCGATACGCAGTATTTT.

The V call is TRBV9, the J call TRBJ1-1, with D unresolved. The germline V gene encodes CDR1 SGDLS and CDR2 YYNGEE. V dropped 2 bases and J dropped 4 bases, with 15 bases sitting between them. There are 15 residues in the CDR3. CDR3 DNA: TGTGCCAGCAGCGTTACTTCCGGGAGCGGCACTGAAGCTTTCTTT. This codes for CASSVTSGSGTEAFF.

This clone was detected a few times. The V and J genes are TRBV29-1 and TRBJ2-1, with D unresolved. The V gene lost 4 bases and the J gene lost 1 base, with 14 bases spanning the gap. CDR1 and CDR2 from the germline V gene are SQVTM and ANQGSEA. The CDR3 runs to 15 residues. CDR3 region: CSVAGGPRSYNEQFF. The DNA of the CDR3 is TGCAGCGTTGCGGGCGGCCCCAGGTCCTACAATGAGCAGTTCTTC.

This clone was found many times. As DNA, the CDR3 is TGTGCCAGCAGCAAGGCCGGGACTAGCGGAAGCTTGGAGCAGTACTTC. It yields the protein CASSKAGTSGSLEQYF. The V and J genes are TRBV14 and TRBJ2-7, with 11 positions matching TRBD2. Germline V lookup: CDR1 SGHDN, CDR2 FVKESK. J lost 7 bases, V lost 5 bases, and 13 bases had no gene match. CDR3 length equals 16 residues.

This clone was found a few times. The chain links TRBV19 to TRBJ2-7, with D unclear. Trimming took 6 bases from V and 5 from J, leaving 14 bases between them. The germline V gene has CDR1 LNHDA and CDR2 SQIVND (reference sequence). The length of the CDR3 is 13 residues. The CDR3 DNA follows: TGTGCCAGTAGCCGTAAAGGGTCCAACGAGCAGTACTTC. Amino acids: CASSRKGSNEQYF.